A single sample is the source of the 23 T cell receptor beta chains below, sequenced in a study of read filtering for tumor transcriptome and immune sequencing. This library used roughly 400 ng RNA and molecular barcoded adaptors spanning alpha/delta and beta/gamma chains. TCRdb ran MiXCR on the reads and lists one entry per CDR3 protein. This sample carries over 45,000 distinct CDR3 sequences, around a fifth of them seen once, and the ten largest clones take roughly 17%. The sample consisted of a population of CD138-negative cells sorted from bone marrow. These receptors all stem from a donor over 35 with multiple myeloma.

This clonotype came up many times. This chain connects TRBV12-3 or TRBV12-4 to TRBJ1-1; maybe TRBD1 (5 bases). V dropped 3 bases and J dropped 2 bases, with 13 bases sitting between them. The CDR3 contains 15 residues. CDR3 residues: CASSFWGVTNTEAFF. For the CDR3, the DNA is TGTGCCAGCAGTTTTTGGGGGGTCACCAACACTGAAGCTTTCTTT.

This clonotype appeared a few times. The CDR3, as DNA: TGTGCCAGCCTCCTGGAGGGGGGCCACGAGCAGTACTTC. Residues: CASLLEGGHEQYF. The rearrangement joins TRBV18 to TRBJ2-7; D possibly matches TRBD1 or TRBD2 (6 bases each). There are 13 residues in the CDR3. CDR1 and CDR2 from the germline V gene are KGHSH and LQKENI. V shed 8 bases and J shed 5 bases, with 16 bases lying between them.

In this sample, this clonotype turned up a few times. The chain recombines TRBV5-4 with TRBJ2-7; D may be TRBD2 (5 bases). CDR3 length: 14 amino acids. The ends were cut back, 5 bases at V and 1 base at J, with 13 bases in the middle. CDR1 SGHNT and CDR2 YYREEE come from the germline V gene (reference sequence). CDR3 nucleotides: TGTGCCAGCAGTCGGGATGCTTATTCCTACGAGCAGTACTTC. It codes for CASSRDAYSYEQYF.

The gene calls are TRBV29-1 and TRBJ1-2; 9 positions agree with TRBD1. The CDR3 consists of 14 residues. Germline CDR1 reads SQVTM; CDR2 reads ANQGSEA. The V gene end was trimmed by 6 bases and the J gene end by 8 bases; junction bases not matched to a gene: 13. The CDR3 reads CSVSGSGQGRGYTF. The CDR3 coding sequence is TGCAGCGTCTCAGGTTCGGGACAGGGCAGAGGCTACACCTTC.

This clonotype was seen many times. The chain uses TRBV4-1 and TRBJ2-1, with 10 nucleotides matching TRBD2. This CDR3 has 17 amino acids. The junction had 10 bases not matched to a gene; V was cut back by 0 bases and J by 8 bases. CDR1 and CDR2 (germline): MGHRA, YSYEKL. CDR3: CASSQELLAGLVDEQFF. CDR3 DNA: TGCGCCAGCAGCCAAGAATTACTAGCGGGGTTAGTCGATGAGCAGTTCTTC.

This clonotype has at least ten counts. The CDR3 loop reads CASTGSQETQYF. As DNA, the CDR3 is TGTGCCAGCACCGGGAGCCAAGAGACCCAGTACTTC. The rearrangement joins TRBV12-3 or TRBV12-4 to TRBJ2-5; possibly TRBD2 for D (6 bases). Trimming left V 7 bases short and J 1 base short, with 7 bases between. The CDR3 totals 12 residues.

This clonotype was seen ten or more times. The CDR3 here is CASSPTRGLPEAFF. The CDR3 nucleotides are TGTGCCAGCAGCCCCACTCGCGGGTTACCTGAAGCTTTCTTT. V and J are TRBV6-1 and TRBJ1-1; D is ambiguous. Trimming left V 6 bases short and J 6 bases short, with 17 bases between. Germline V gene data show CDR1 as MNHNS and CDR2 as SASEGT. The CDR3 covers 14 residues.

This clonotype appeared a few times. The chain combines TRBV20-1 with TRBJ2-7, with no clear D. The CDR3 runs 10 residues. Germline-derived CDR1 and CDR2 are DFQATT and SNEGSKA (reference sequence). Trimming stripped 3 bases from V and 6 bases from J, with 6 bases between. The CDR3 DNA reads TGCAGTGCTAGCATCTTCGAGCAGTACTTC. Encoded protein: CSASIFEQYF.

This clonotype was picked up many times. CDR3 sequence reads: CSARVGMGGGYEQYF. The CDR3, as DNA: TGCAGTGCTAGAGTTGGTATGGGGGGAGGCTACGAGCAGTACTTC. This chain connects TRBV20-1 to TRBJ2-7; D is possibly TRBD2 (6 bases). The V end was cut by 1 base, the J end by 3 bases, with 16 bases between. The CDR3 has 15 residues. The germline V gene encodes CDR1 DFQATT and CDR2 SNEGSKA (reference sequence).

This clonotype occurred many times. The V gene is TRBV20-1, the J gene TRBJ1-1, with D hard to call. The ends were cut back, 6 bases at V and 0 bases at J, with 17 bases in the middle. This CDR3 region has 15 residues. Per the germline V gene, CDR1 is DFQATT and CDR2 is SNEGSKA (reference sequence). The CDR3 sequence: CSAPNWRMMNTEAFF. The CDR3 DNA sequence: TGCAGTGCACCTAATTGGAGGATGATGAACACTGAAGCTTTCTTT.

This chain links TRBV7-8 with TRBJ2-5; no firm D call. Germline V gene sequence: CDR1 SGHVS, CDR2 FQNEAQ. Deletions cut 1 base from V and 2 bases from J, with 11 bases between. The CDR3 runs 15 residues. CDR3 coding DNA: TGTGCCAGCAGCTTAGGGGCAGGCCTACAAGAGACCCAGTACTTC. Amino acid sequence: CASSLGAGLQETQYF.

This clonotype was seen many times. This chain links TRBV29-1 with TRBJ2-7, with 10 bases identical to TRBD1. With 4 bases clipped from V and 6 bases from J, the junction kept 6 bases outside the gene matches. The CDR3 is 13 amino acids. The germline V gene encodes CDR1 SQVTM and CDR2 ANQGSEA. This chain's CDR3 is CSVGRTGGSEQYF. The CDR3 bases are TGCAGCGTTGGAAGGACAGGGGGGTCCGAGCAGTACTTC.

On this clonotype: A clone one base away is much larger, so this may be a read error. The conserved phenylalanine or tryptophan is not found at the CDR3 terminus, so this likely reflects a read error. The chain joins TRBV3-1 to TRBJ2-7; no clear D. Germline CDR1 reads LGHDT; CDR2 reads YNNKEL (reference sequence). The CDR3 consists of 14 residues. V was shortened by 0 bases and J by 4 bases, with 10 bases between the two germline ends. The CDR3 DNA reads as TGTGCCAGCAGCCAAGATGGATCCCCATACGAGCAGTACTCC. Amino acids: CASSQDGSPYEQYS.

The J gene is TRBJ1-3, the V gene TRBV7-2, with no clear D. Trimming shortened V by 4 bases and J by 0 bases, and 13 bases separated the two germline ends. Germline CDR1 and CDR2: SGHTA and FQGNSA. This CDR3 comprises 16 residues. The CDR3 DNA follows: TGTGCCAGCAGCTACGGGCCTCCCAGCTCTGGAAACACCATATATTTT. Its translation is CASSYGPPSSGNTIYF.

About this clonotype: This clone may be a read error of a much larger clone one base away. The conserved phenylalanine or tryptophan is not found at the CDR3 terminus, so this likely reflects a read error. The chain recombines TRBV11-2 with TRBJ1-5, with no clear D. The V and J ends lost 5 bases and 3 bases respectively, with 14 bases between them. Germline V lookup: CDR1 SGHAT, CDR2 FQNNGV. The CDR3 spans 15 residues. CDR3 nucleotide sequence: TGTGCCAGCAGCGAGAGGGTTGGGGACAATCAGCCCCAGCATTCT. Protein sequence: CASSERVGDNQPQHS.

Many counts were recorded for this clonotype. The chain links TRBV2 to TRBJ2-3, with TRBD2 matching over 11 bases. Germline CDR1 and CDR2: SNHLY and FYNNEI. This CDR3 contains 18 residues. The J segment lost 1 base and the V segment lost 2 bases, leaving 8 bases of the junction unmatched. The DNA for the CDR3 is TGTGCCAGCAGTGAACGGGGGCTAGCGGGAGGACGCACAGATACGCAGTATTTT. This sequence encodes CASSERGLAGGRTDTQYF.

The rearrangement uses TRBV29-1 and TRBJ2-3; TRBD1 agrees at 9 bases. CDR1 is SQVTM and CDR2 is ANQGSEA in the germline V gene. The CDR3 covers 13 residues. The junction had 6 bases not matched to a gene; V was cut back by 6 bases and J by 5 bases. The CDR3: CSVKQGAGDTQYF. The CDR3 DNA reads as TGCAGCGTCAAACAGGGGGCTGGAGATACGCAGTATTTT.

This clonotype was picked up many times. This rearrangement joins TRBV4-1 to TRBJ1-1; D is unresolved. CDR1 is MGHRA and CDR2 is YSYEKL in the germline V gene. V lost 2 bases and J 7 bases, leaving 20 bases between the germline ends. The CDR3 is made up of 16 amino acids. The CDR3 nucleotides read TGCGCCAGCAGCCAACCCCTGGGTCGGAACGAGGGTGAAGCTTTCTTT. It translates to CASSQPLGRNEGEAFF.

In this sample, this clonotype turned up many times. This sequence joins TRBV10-3 and TRBJ2-7; the D gene is possibly TRBD1 (6 bases). The CDR3 covers 14 residues. V was pared by 6 bases and J by 6 bases, with 18 bases between. The V gene's germline CDR1 is ENHRY and CDR2 SYGVKD. The CDR3 DNA reads as TGTGCCATCAGCCAGGGGATAGTAGGGCTCGAGCAGTACTTC. Protein product: CAISQGIVGLEQYF.

The sample holds many counts of this clonotype. The chain uses TRBV7-9 and TRBJ2-7, with D perhaps TRBD2 (5 bases). CDR1 is SEHNR, CDR2 FQNEAQ, per germline (reference sequence). This CDR3 comprises 17 residues. Trimming pared 0 bases from V and 1 base from J, leaving 16 bases between. The CDR3 region has the DNA TGTGCCAGCAGCTTAGCGCTAGGCCAGCGGTCATCCTACGAGCAGTACTTC. Amino acid sequence: CASSLALGQRSSYEQYF. Using reference TRBV7-9 and TRBJ2-7 for the parts outside the CDR3, the full variable domain is DTGVSQNPRHKITKRGQNVTFRCDPISEHNRLYWYRQTLGQGPEFLTYFQNEAQLEKSRLLSDRFSAERPKGSFSTLEIQRTEQGDSAMYLCASSLALGQRSSYEQYFGPGTRLTVT.

This clonotype came up many times. For the CDR3, the DNA is TGTGCCACCAGTGACCCGGGACTAACCAATGAGCAGTTCTTC. Protein: CATSDPGLTNEQFF. The chain carries TRBV24-1 and TRBJ2-1; 7 bases map to TRBD2. CDR3 length: 14 residues. V trimming: 4 bases; J trimming: 6 bases; junction bases outside the gene matches: 5. The V gene's germline CDR1 is KGHDR and CDR2 SFDVKD.

This clonotype was seen ten or more times. V gene TRBV3-1 combines with J gene TRBJ2-3; 11 bases map to TRBD2. The V and J ends lost 1 base and 6 bases, in that order; junction bases with no gene match: 18. The CDR3 length is 20 residues. Germline V gives CDR1 LGHDT, CDR2 YNNKEL (reference sequence). The CDR3 here is CASSQGPLAGGPHVADTQYF. In DNA, the CDR3 is TGTGCCAGCAGCCAAGGTCCCTTAGCGGGAGGGCCTCACGTGGCGGATACGCAGTATTTT.

This clonotype was recorded at least ten times. CDR3 amino acids: CASSKNRAGNEQFF. The CDR3 coding sequence is TGCGCCAGCAGCAAAAACAGGGCTGGCAATGAGCAGTTCTTC. The chain couples TRBV5-1 to TRBJ2-1; D is perhaps TRBD1 (6 bases). The V end was cut by 4 bases, the J end by 6 bases, with 14 bases between. This CDR3 has 14 amino acids. Germline lookup yields CDR1 SGHRS and CDR2 YFSETQ.